What follows are 21 T cell receptor beta chains derived from one specimen sequenced in a study of beta chain features in type 1 diabetes. The sequenced template was cDNA made from the entire isolated RNA. Data came from immunoSEQ multiplex PCR; TCRdb stores just in-frame clones and leaves some out. Of a few hundred thousand clones listed, over 25% are singletons. The sequenced sample was naive CD4+ T cells from blood. These receptors all come from a man aged 18 to 35 in good health.

This clone was seen more than once but under ten times. This chain links TRBV19 with TRBJ2-2; no definite D call. Trimming took off 4 bases at V and 0 bases at J, with 6 bases between the two ends. The length of the CDR3 is 14 residues. Germline assignment: CDR1 LNHDA and CDR2 SQIVND (reference sequence). CDR3 DNA sequence: TGTGCCAGTAGTAGCGGTACGAACACCGGGGAGCTGTTTTTT. Translating it yields CASSSGTNTGELFF.

This clone was seen only a few times. The chain carries TRBV28 and TRBJ2-7; 9 bases line up with TRBD2. V gave up 5 bases and J gave up 2 bases; unmatched junction bases: 7. The CDR3 contains 15 residues. Germline CDR1 is MDHEN and CDR2 is SYDVKM. DNA for the CDR3: TGTGCCAGCAGTATAACTAGCGGGCCACCCTACGAGCAGTACTTC. Amino acid sequence: CASSITSGPPYEQYF.

This clone was recorded a few times. This chain uses TRBV7-2 with TRBJ2-7, with 10 bases that match TRBD2. This CDR3 is 16 amino acids long. The ends lost 2 bases at V and 5 bases at J; junction bases unmatched: 9. Per germline, CDR1 SGHTA and CDR2 FQGNSA. CDR3 loop: CASSLWASGRGNEQYF. The CDR3 DNA is TGTGCCAGCAGCTTATGGGCTAGCGGGAGAGGCAACGAGCAGTACTTC.

A single count supports this clone. The V gene is TRBV29-1, the J gene TRBJ1-2; TRBD1 aligns across 7 bases. CDR1 is SQVTM and CDR2 is ANQGSEA in the germline V gene. V shed 6 bases and J 5 bases; nucleotides not matched to a gene: 6. The CDR3 is 12 amino acids. The CDR3 nucleotides are TGCAGCGTGGCTGGGACAGCGTATGGCTACACCTTC. It translates to CSVAGTAYGYTF.

This clone came up once. For the CDR3, the DNA is TGTGCCAGCAGCGTGACACCACGGGACTACGAGCAGTACTTC. This sequence encodes CASSVTPRDYEQYF. The chain recombines TRBV9 with TRBJ2-7; TRBD2 might be the D (5 bases). The CDR3 extends over 14 amino acids. The germline V and J ends were trimmed by 2 bases and 3 bases, with 12 bases remaining between them. Germline-derived CDR1 and CDR2 are SGDLS and YYNGEE. Drawing the rest from reference TRBV9 and TRBJ2-7, the complete variable domain is DSGVTQTPKHLITATGQRVTLRCSPRSGDLSVYWYQQSLDQGLQFLIQYYNGEERAKGNILERFSAQQFPDLHSELNLSSLELGDSALYFCASSVTPRDYEQYFGPGTRLTVT.

This clone was detected a few times. The CDR3 DNA follows: TGTGCCAGCAGCCGCCCGGGGGGCCCCTACAATGAGCAGTTCTTC. This gives the protein CASSRPGGPYNEQFF. The chain joins TRBV4-2 to TRBJ2-1; D is perhaps TRBD2 (7 bases). Trimming took 4 bases from V and 2 from J, leaving 12 bases between them. The germline V gene has CDR1 LGHNA and CDR2 YNFKEQ. CDR3 length: 15 amino acids.

The chain has TRBV5-1 and TRBJ2-1; no reliable D call. CDR1 is SGHRS and CDR2 is YFSETQ in the germline V gene. Trimming shortened V by 2 bases and J by 0 bases, and 6 bases separated the two germline ends. The CDR3 extends over 14 amino acids. The chain's CDR3 is CASSFISSYNEQFF. In DNA form, the CDR3 reads TGCGCCAGCAGCTTTATAAGCTCCTACAATGAGCAGTTCTTC.

The chain is built from TRBV4-1 and TRBJ2-1, with D maybe TRBD2 (6 bases). From germline, CDR1 is MGHRA and CDR2 YSYEKL. V was cut by 3 bases and J by 6 bases, with 18 bases left in between. This CDR3 is built from 16 residues. CDR3 sequence reads: CASSQPLLGSGNEQFF. The CDR3 DNA is TGCGCCAGCAGCCAGCCCCTTTTAGGTAGCGGCAATGAGCAGTTCTTC.

The V gene is TRBV29-1, the J gene TRBJ2-1; TRBD2 matches at 7 bases. The trim removed 3 bases at V and 0 bases at J, leaving 8 bases unmatched. The CDR3 consists of 16 residues. The germline gives CDR1 SQVTM, CDR2 ANQGSEA. The CDR3 coding sequence is TGCAGCGTTGAGGGAGGGGATTCCCTCTCCTACAATGAGCAGTTCTTC. Translated: CSVEGGDSLSYNEQFF.

This clone was detected only a few times. Here the CDR3 DNA reads TGCGCCAGCAGCAAGGCAGGGTATTGCCATCACAATGAAAAACTGTTTTTT. Protein product: CASSKAGYCHHNEKLFF. The chain couples TRBV23-1 to TRBJ1-4; D perhaps matches TRBD1 (5 bases). TRBV23-1 is identified as an open reading frame with a role that is uncertain. V dropped 6 bases and J dropped 5 bases, with 22 bases sitting between them. CDR3 length: 17 residues.

This clone appeared a few times. The chain carries TRBV2 and TRBJ2-1; a possible D gene is TRBD2 (5 bases). This CDR3 comprises 13 residues. V was pared by 2 bases and J by 5 bases, with 7 bases between. Germline V gene lookup returns CDR1 SNHLY and CDR2 FYNNEI. Here the CDR3 reads CASSEWENNEQFF. The CDR3 region has the DNA TGTGCCAGCAGTGAATGGGAGAACAATGAGCAGTTCTTC.

The chain carries TRBV9 and TRBJ2-7; D is perhaps TRBD2 (5 bases). V was clipped by 2 bases and J by 3 bases, with 18 bases between them. The CDR3 spans 16 residues. CDR1 and CDR2 (germline): SGDLS, YYNGEE. Here the CDR3 DNA reads TGTGCCAGCAGCGTCGGGATGGACCTAGGCGTCTACGAGCAGTACTTC. It codes for CASSVGMDLGVYEQYF.

The CDR3 region is CASSLSPWTETQYF. CDR3 DNA sequence: TGTGCCAGCAGCTTGTCTCCATGGACGGAGACCCAGTACTTC. The V and J genes are TRBV11-1 and TRBJ2-5; no clear D gene. The V gene's germline CDR1 is SGHAT and CDR2 FQDESV (reference sequence). The CDR3 contains 14 residues. V lost 3 bases, J lost 5 bases, and 13 bases lay in between. The complete variable domain, with remaining parts taken from reference TRBV11-1 and TRBJ2-5, reads EAEVAQSPRYKITEKSQAVAFWCDPISGHATLYWYRQILGQGPELLVQFQDESVVDDSQLPKDRFSAERLKGVDSTLKIQPAELGDSAMYLCASSLSPWTETQYFGPGTRLLVL.

The V call is TRBV10-3, the J call TRBJ2-3; D gene ambiguous. Trimming shortened V by 2 bases and J by 3 bases, and 6 bases separated the two germline ends. The CDR3 contains 13 residues. Germline V gene sequence: CDR1 ENHRY, CDR2 SYGVKD. The CDR3 DNA reads TGTGCCATCAGTGAGCGAGGAACAGATACGCAGTATTTT. This codes for CAISERGTDTQYF.

This clone was counted a few times. This sequence joins TRBV10-3 and TRBJ2-5; tentative D call: TRBD1 (6 bases). Germline V CDR1 and CDR2: ENHRY, SYGVKD. The V end was cut by 8 bases, the J end by 5 bases, with 21 bases between. The CDR3 spans 15 residues. CDR3 loop: CAIRGGEQALETQYF. In DNA form, the CDR3 reads TGTGCCATCCGAGGGGGAGAACAAGCGCTGGAGACCCAGTACTTC.

V is TRBV7-2 and J is TRBJ2-7; D may be TRBD2 (6 bases). In germline, CDR1 is SGHTA, CDR2 FQGNSA. The CDR3 is 14 residues long. Between the trimmed V and J ends, which lost 0 bases and 2 bases, there was a span of 8 bases. The CDR3 DNA sequence: TGTGCCAGCAGCTTAGCGCGGGAAGCCTACGAGCAGTACTTC. The encoded protein is CASSLAREAYEQYF.

A remark on this clone: Other DNA sequences in the same sample also yield this CDR3. The chain links TRBV28 to TRBJ1-3, with D unresolved. The V gene lost 4 bases and the J gene lost 4 bases, with 2 bases spanning the gap. Per germline, CDR1 MDHEN and CDR2 SYDVKM. The CDR3 sequence is 11 residues long. The CDR3 is CASSSGNTIYF. CDR3 bases: TGTGCCAGCAGTTCAGGAAACACCATATATTTT.

On this clone itself: Other nucleotide sequences from this sample produce the same CDR3. The rearrangement joins TRBV18 to TRBJ2-7; no definite D call. CDR3 length: 13 residues. With 3 bases removed from V and 1 base from J, the gap between germline ends came to 7 bases. Germline values: CDR1 KGHSH, CDR2 LQKENI. DNA for the CDR3: TGTGCCAGCTCACCGTCACCTTCCTACGAGCAGTACTTC. Encoded protein: CASSPSPSYEQYF. Full variable domain (outside the CDR3, taken from reference TRBV18 and TRBJ2-7): NAGVMQNPRHLVRRRGQEARLRCSPMKGHSHVYWYRQLPEEGLKFMVYLQKENIIDESGMPKERFSAEFPKEGPSILRIQQVVRGDSAAYFCASSPSPSYEQYFGPGTRLTVT.

The genes are TRBV30 and TRBJ2-7; tentative D call: TRBD2 (6 bases). Germline assignment: CDR1 GTSNPN and CDR2 SVGIG (reference sequence). This CDR3 comprises 14 residues. The V and J ends lost 0 bases and 5 bases respectively, with 14 bases between them. The CDR3 loop reads CAWSVGGPVDEQYF. DNA of the CDR3: TGTGCCTGGAGTGTCGGGGGACCGGTGGACGAGCAGTACTTC. The full variable domain, with the rest looked up from reference TRBV30 and TRBJ2-7, is SQTIHQWPATLVQPVGSPLSLECTVEGTSNPNLYWYRQAAGRGLQLLFYSVGIGQISSEVPQNLSASRPQDRQFILSSKKLLLSDSGFYLCAWSVGGPVDEQYFGPGTRLTVT.

The table lists this clone with a few counts. The rearrangement joins TRBV11-3 to TRBJ2-1; TRBD2 is a possible D gene (6 bases). CDR1 and CDR2 from the germline V gene are SGHNT and YENEEA. Trimming took 5 bases from V and 8 from J, leaving 19 bases between them. The CDR3 runs to 15 residues. The CDR3 here is CASSPWGEIGDEQFF. The CDR3 DNA reads TGTGCCAGCAGCCCCTGGGGGGAGATCGGCGATGAGCAGTTCTTC.

This clone was counted a few times. This chain joins TRBV5-1 and TRBJ2-3; 11 nucleotides line up with TRBD2. Germline lookup yields CDR1 SGHRS and CDR2 YFSETQ. The CDR3 consists of 15 residues. Trimming removed 4 bases from V and 1 base from J; junction bases left unmatched: 2. The CDR3 here is CASSALAGGTDTQYF. Written as DNA, the CDR3 is TGCGCCAGCAGCGCACTAGCGGGGGGCACAGATACGCAGTATTTT.